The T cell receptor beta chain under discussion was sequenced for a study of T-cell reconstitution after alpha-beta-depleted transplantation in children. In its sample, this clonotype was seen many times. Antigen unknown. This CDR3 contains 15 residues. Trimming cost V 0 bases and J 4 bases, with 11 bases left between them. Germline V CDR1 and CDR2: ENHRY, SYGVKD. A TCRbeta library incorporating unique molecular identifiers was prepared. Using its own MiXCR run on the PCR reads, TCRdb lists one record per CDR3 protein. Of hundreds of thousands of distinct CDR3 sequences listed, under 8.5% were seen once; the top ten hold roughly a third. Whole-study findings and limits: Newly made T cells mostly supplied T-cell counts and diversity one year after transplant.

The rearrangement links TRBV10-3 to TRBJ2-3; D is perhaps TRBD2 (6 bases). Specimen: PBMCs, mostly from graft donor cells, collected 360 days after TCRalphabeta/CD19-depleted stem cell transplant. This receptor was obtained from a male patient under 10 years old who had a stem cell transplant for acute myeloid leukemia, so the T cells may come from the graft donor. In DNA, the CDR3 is TGTGCCATCAGTGAGTCGGGGTCTAGCGCAGATACGCAGTATTTT. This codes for CAISESGSSADTQYF.